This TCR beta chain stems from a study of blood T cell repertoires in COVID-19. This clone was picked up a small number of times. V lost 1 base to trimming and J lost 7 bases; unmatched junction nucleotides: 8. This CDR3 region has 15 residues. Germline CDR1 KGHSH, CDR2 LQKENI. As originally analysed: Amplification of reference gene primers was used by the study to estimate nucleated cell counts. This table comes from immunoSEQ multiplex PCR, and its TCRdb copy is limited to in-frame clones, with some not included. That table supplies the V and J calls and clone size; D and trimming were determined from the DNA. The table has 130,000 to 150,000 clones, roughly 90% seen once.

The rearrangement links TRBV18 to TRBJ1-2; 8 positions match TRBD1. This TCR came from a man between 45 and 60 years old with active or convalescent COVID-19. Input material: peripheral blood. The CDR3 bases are TGTGCCAGCTCACCACTACAGGGGGAGACAAGTGGCTACACCTTC. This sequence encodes CASSPLQGETSGYTF.